The T cell receptor beta chain described here comes from a study of blood T cell repertoires in COVID-19. Study-wide background: Samples of COVID-19 (acute and convalescent) were obtained from the United States, Italy and Spain.

V was shortened by 3 bases and J by 4 bases, with 7 bases between the two germline ends. The CDR3 runs 12 residues. Germline V CDR1 and CDR2: SGHNT, YYREEE (reference sequence). Repertoires were generated with immunoSEQ multiplex PCR, while TCRdb's copy carries only in-frame clones and drops some. Of thousands of clones in the sample, about four fifths were seen once. The sequence came from a human donor with active COVID-19. The donor label of this sample is uncertain. Sequencing was carried out using peripheral blood. This chain joins TRBV5-4 and TRBJ1-1, with TRBD1 as a possible D gene (5 bases). The CDR3 loop is CASSWGGTEAFF. The CDR3 DNA reads as TGTGCCAGCAGCTGGGGGGGCACTGAAGCTTTCTTT.